The 2 T cell receptor beta chains listed next were all sequenced from one sample in a study of neoadjuvant anti-PD-1 for oral cavity cancer. Using immunoSEQ multiplex PCR, the repertoire was profiled, and TCRdb retains in-frame clones only, with some absent. Seen here are 55,000 to 75,000 clones, less than 90% observed once, and the top ten hold less than 3%. Stated time point: after neoadjuvant nivolumab, at surgical resection. The sequences come from PBMCs, collected after nivolumab (anti-PD-1) treatment. All receptors come from a person aged 35-79 years with oral cavity squamous cell carcinoma.

The V call is TRBV30, the J call TRBJ1-1; 7 positions agree with TRBD1. This CDR3 region has 13 residues. V lost 6 bases, J lost 7 bases, and 11 bases stayed unmatched. The germline V gene encodes CDR1 GTSNPN and CDR2 SVGIG (reference sequence). In DNA form, the CDR3 reads TGTGCCTGCCCGACAGGGCGGGCGGGTGAAGCTTTCTTT. It yields the protein CACPTGRAGEAFF.

The chain has TRBV2 and TRBJ2-5, with TRBD1 matching over 9 bases. Germline loops: CDR1 SNHLY, CDR2 FYNNEI. V shed 8 bases, J shed 5 bases, and the junction held 6 bases outside the gene matches. The CDR3 totals 13 residues. The chain's CDR3 is CASHRGPWETQYF. The CDR3 region has the DNA TGTGCCAGCCACAGGGGGCCTTGGGAGACCCAGTACTTC. Full variable domain (outside the CDR3, taken from reference TRBV2 and TRBJ2-5): EPEVTQTPSHQVTQMGQEVILRCVPISNHLYFYWYRQILGQKVEFLVSFYNNEISEKSEIFDDQFSVERPDGSNFTLKIRSTKLEDSAMYFCASHRGPWETQYFGPGTRLLVL.